A selection of T cell receptor beta chains follows, all from one sample in a study of T cells in Graves' hyperthyroidism and ophthalmopathy. TCRdb re-called the multiplex PCR reads with MiXCR, one entry per CDR3 protein. The repertoire consists of more than 550,000 distinct CDR3 sequences, with 40% to 55% occurring once and the leading ten covering more than 7%. What was sequenced was peripheral blood or thyroid tissue (not recorded which). The receptors were gathered from an adult man with Graves' disease, either hyperthyroidism or ophthalmopathy (not recorded which). Both conserved end residues are part of each CDR3. The D gene is left open where the match is weak. Expanded clones are given a class, and other clones once, few, many or no size at all.

j_gene | abundance | v_gene | d_gene | CDR3nt | CDR3aa
TRBJ1-2 | NA | TRBV12-3/TRBV12-4 | TRBD1 | TGTGCCAGCAGTCCTCCGGGACAGGGACTTACTAACTATGGCTACACCTTC | CASSPPGQGLTNYGYTF
TRBJ1-5 | NA | TRBV6-5 | NA | TGTGCCAGCAGTGACACCAATCAGCCCCAGCATTTT | CASSDTNQPQHF
TRBJ1-4 | many | TRBV7-8 | NA | TGTGCCAGCAGCCGGACAGTGAATGAAAAACTGTTTTTT | CASSRTVNEKLFF
TRBJ1-4 | NA | TRBV5-1 | NA | TGCGCCAGCAGCCCATGGGGGCGGACTAATGAAAAACTGTTTTTT | CASSPWGRTNEKLFF
TRBJ2-7 | NA | TRBV10-2 | NA | TGCGCCAGCAGTGAGTCCCAGGGCCTCGAGCAGTACTTC | CASSESQGLEQYF
TRBJ1-5 | NA | TRBV7-2 | TRBD1 | TGTGCCAGCAGCGTTGCGGGACAGGAGAATCAGCCCCAGCATTTT | CASSVAGQENQPQHF
TRBJ1-2 | NA | TRBV29-1 | NA | TGCAGCGTTGATGGCCTTGGCTACACCTTC | CSVDGLGYTF
TRBJ1-3 | NA | TRBV7-8 | NA | TGCGCCAGCAGCTTAGATGGCATCTCTGGAAACACCATATATTTT | CASSLDGISGNTIYF
TRBJ1-6 | NA | TRBV20-1 | NA | TGCAGTGTTTTGACACCTAGCCCTAATTCACCCCTCCACTTT | CSVLTPSPNSPLHF
TRBJ1-1 | few | TRBV3-1 | NA | TGTGCCAGCAGCCACGGCGTTGAAGCTTTCTTT | CASSHGVEAFF
TRBJ2-6 | NA | TRBV2 | TRBD1 | TGTGCCAGCAGGGGGGACAGGGGCTCTGGGGCCAACGTCCTGACTTTC | CASRGDRGSGANVLTF
TRBJ1-1 | once | TRBV6-5 | NA | TGTGCCAGCAGTGAATTAAGGGGACGGTTTAACACTGAAGCTTTCTTT | CASSELRGRFNTEAFF
TRBJ1-2 | few | TRBV11-2 | NA | TGTGCCAGCAGCTATCGACTGAGCTATGGCTACACCTTC | CASSYRLSYGYTF
TRBJ1-2 | NA | TRBV12-3/TRBV12-4 | TRBD1 | TGTGCCAGCAGTTATGGCGGGACAGCGCGCTATGGCTACACCTTC | CASSYGGTARYGYTF
TRBJ1-2 | NA | TRBV25-1 | NA | TGCGCCAGCAGTGCTAGACAGGCCACTAACTATGGCTACACCTTC | CASSARQATNYGYTF
TRBJ2-5 | many | TRBV2 | TRBD2 | TGTGCCAGCAGTCGACGACTAGCGGGAGAGGAGACCCAGTACTTC | CASSRRLAGEETQYF
TRBJ1-3 | many | TRBV5-6 | NA | TGTGCCAGCAGCTTAAGACGGCTCCGAAACACCATATATTTT | CASSLRRLRNTIYF
TRBJ1-1 | NA | TRBV12-3/TRBV12-4 | NA | TGTGCCAGCAGTGTCAGTGGTATGAACACTGAAGCTTTCTTT | CASSVSGMNTEAFF
TRBJ1-1 | few | TRBV7-2 | NA | TGTGCCAGCAGCTTAATGACGAGGGGGAACACTGAAGCTTTCTTT | CASSLMTRGNTEAFF
TRBJ1-3 | NA | TRBV15 | NA | TGTGCCACCAGCAGACAGGCCCCCTCTGGAAACACCATATATTTT | CATSRQAPSGNTIYF
TRBJ1-2 | many | TRBV7-9 | NA | TGTGCCAGCAGCCTCACAGACAGTTATGGCTACACCTTC | CASSLTDSYGYTF
TRBJ2-7 | NA | TRBV7-9 | NA | TGTGCCAGCAGCACCATAGCGGGACAGGGCGAGCAGTACTTC | CASSTIAGQGEQYF
TRBJ2-5 | NA | TRBV6-4 | NA | TGTGCCAGCAGTGACGAATCCAGGGGTCGGGAGACCCAGTACTTC | CASSDESRGRETQYF
TRBJ1-4 | many | TRBV12-3/TRBV12-4 | TRBD1 | TGTGCCAGCAGCCCTTACAGGGGAGGCGAAAAACTGTTTTTT | CASSPYRGGEKLFF
TRBJ2-2 | NA | TRBV10-3 | TRBD2 | TGTGCCACCAGTGACCTTAGCGGGGGGGCCGGGGAGCTGTTTTTT | CATSDLSGGAGELFF
TRBJ1-5 | many | TRBV24-1 | NA | TGTGCCACCAGCCCTAGGGCCTCTAGCAATCAGCCCCAGCATTTT | CATSPRASSNQPQHF
TRBJ2-2 | NA | TRBV19 | NA | TGTGCCAGCAGCACCGGGCGGCTGTTTTTT | CASSTGRLFF
TRBJ1-1 | many | TRBV29-1 | NA | TGCAGCGTTGACGGGGAGGGAACTGAAGCTTTCTTT | CSVDGEGTEAFF
TRBJ1-5 | many | TRBV20-1 | NA | TGCAGTGCTAGGCAAGGAAGTCAGCCCCAGCATTTT | CSARQGSQPQHF
TRBJ2-7 | few | TRBV7-2 | TRBD2 | TGTGCCAGCAGCTTACGACTAGCGGTCTCCTACGAGCAGTACTTC | CASSLRLAVSYEQYF
TRBJ1-6 | NA | TRBV11-2 | NA | TGTGCTAGAGATGCGGAGGGATCCTATAATTCACCCCTCCACTTT | CARDAEGSYNSPLHF